This TCR beta chain was retrieved from a study of T-cell reconstitution after alpha-beta-depleted transplantation in children. This clonotype was observed at least ten times. As it was prepared, the TCRbeta library received unique molecular identifiers. TCRdb re-called the PCR reads with MiXCR, one entry per CDR3 protein. In the table there are some 500,000 distinct CDR3 sequences, approximately 32% of which are singletons. J lost 4 bases, V lost 0 bases, and 2 bases had no gene match. This CDR3 is built from 15 residues. Germline lookup yields CDR1 SGDLS and CDR2 YYNGEE. This clonotype originated in a human donor who donated a stem cell graft to a child with aplastic anemia. The gene calls are TRBV9 and TRBJ2-1; 9 positions agree with TRBD2. The source material was PBMCs from the stem cell graft donor, sampled from the stem cell graft. The CDR3 sequence is CASSVGLAGYNEQFF. CDR3 DNA sequence: TGTGCCAGCAGCGTAGGCCTAGCGGGATACAATGAGCAGTTCTTC.